The 23 T cell receptor beta chains listed next were all sequenced from one sample in a study of blood T cells in healthy people across ages. A J-beta primer mix and a sample-barcoded 5' primer were used in a second PCR of about 7 to 12 cycles. TCRdb processed the 5' RACE reads anew with MiXCR; each CDR3 protein has one entry. The sample holds fewer than 950,000 distinct CDR3 sequences; about 53% are singletons and the top ten take approximately 40%. The sample taken for sequencing was blood. All receptors come from a man of 80 years or more in good health.

In this sample, this clonotype turned up a few times. The chain carries TRBV20-1 and TRBJ2-1; no clear D. Germline V lookup: CDR1 DFQATT, CDR2 SNEGSKA (reference sequence). V lost 0 bases, J lost 5 bases, and 5 bases lay in between. There are 12 residues in the CDR3. This CDR3 reads CSARDQDNEQFF. The CDR3, as DNA: TGCAGTGCTAGAGATCAGGACAATGAGCAGTTCTTC.

CDR3 coding DNA: TGCGCCAGCAGCCAAGATACGGGGGACAGATACGCGTATTTT. Encoded protein: CASSQDTGDRYAYF. The rearrangement links TRBV4-1 to TRBJ2-3; perhaps TRBD1 as D (7 bases). The germline CDR1 and CDR2 sequences are MGHRA and YSYEKL. CDR3 length equals 14 residues. V dropped 0 bases and J dropped 14 bases, with 18 bases sitting between them.

The V gene is TRBV2, the J gene TRBJ2-1, with D unresolved. CDR3 length: 11 amino acids. V was cut by 1 base and J by 8 bases, with 3 bases left in between. Germline CDR1 is SNHLY and CDR2 is FYNNEI. The CDR3 protein is CASSEVYEQFF. CDR3 sequence (DNA): TGTGCCAGCAGTGAAGTTTATGAGCAGTTCTTC.

This clonotype was observed a few times. The genes are TRBV9 and TRBJ2-5; 11 bases are a match to TRBD1. This CDR3 is built from 15 residues. Trimming took 4 bases from V and 1 from J; bases not matched to a gene: 3. Germline V gives CDR1 SGDLS, CDR2 YYNGEE. The CDR3 is CASSIGTGGQETQYF. The CDR3 region has the DNA TGTGCCAGCAGCATCGGGACAGGGGGCCAAGAGACCCAGTACTTC.

This chain connects TRBV2 to TRBJ2-1; TRBD1 matches 7 bases. The CDR3 is 16 amino acids. The junction had 14 bases not matched to a gene; V was cut back by 5 bases and J by 7 bases. CDR1 is SNHLY, CDR2 FYNNEI, per germline. The CDR3 bases are TGTGCCAGCAGTCCCACCCTGACAGGGTTCAGTAATGAGCAGTTCTTC. As protein: CASSPTLTGFSNEQFF.

This clonotype turned up a few times. The chain recombines TRBV7-9 with TRBJ2-7; the D gene is possibly TRBD2 (6 bases). Looked up from germline, CDR1 is SEHNR and CDR2 is FQNEAQ (reference sequence). Trimming removed 4 bases at V and 1 base at J, with 14 bases between. The CDR3 loop spans 15 amino acids. CDR3 amino acids: CASSSPAGPSYEQYF. In DNA form, the CDR3 reads TGTGCCAGCAGCTCGCCCGCGGGACCATCCTACGAGCAGTACTTC.

The chain couples TRBV29-1 to TRBJ2-7, with TRBD2 as a possible D gene (5 bases). Per the germline V gene, CDR1 is SQVTM and CDR2 is ANQGSEA. The germline V and J ends were trimmed by 5 bases and 0 bases, with 14 bases remaining between them. The CDR3 loop spans 14 amino acids. CDR3 protein: CSVLGVGSSYEQYF. CDR3 DNA: TGCAGCGTTCTCGGGGTGGGGAGCTCCTACGAGCAGTACTTC.

About this clonotype: The junction shows a germline mismatch at one end, possibly a read error. The chain has TRBV7-3 and TRBJ2-3; 8 positions match TRBD1. The CDR3 is made up of 16 amino acids. CDR1 is SGHTA, CDR2 FQGTGA, per germline. As DNA, the CDR3 is TGTACCAGCAGCTTAAAAGGCAGGGGGCAGACAGATACGCAGTATTTT. Protein: CTSSLKGRGQTDTQYF.

This chain links TRBV12-5 with TRBJ1-6, with D unresolved. The CDR3 has 17 amino acids. V was clipped by 2 bases and J by 0 bases, with 11 bases between them. Germline V gene sequence: CDR1 LGHNT, CDR2 FRNRAP. In nucleotides, the CDR3 is TGTGCTAGTGGTTTGTCGCTGGGAAGCTCCTATAATTCACCCCTCCACTTT. Translating gives CASGLSLGSSYNSPLHF.

The gene calls are TRBV6-5 and TRBJ1-2, with no clear D. Trimming took off 4 bases at V and 8 bases at J, with 20 bases between the two ends. This CDR3 region has 15 residues. CDR1 and CDR2 (germline): MNHEY, SVGAGI. Here the CDR3 reads CASSSAPSYPPGYTF. Here the CDR3 DNA reads TGTGCCAGCAGTTCCGCCCCTTCCTATCCCCCAGGCTACACCTTC.

This clonotype was picked up one time. The V gene is TRBV5-1, the J gene TRBJ2-1, with 13 bases fitting TRBD2. This CDR3 comprises 18 residues. V was clipped by 3 bases and J by 10 bases; unmatched bases: 16. Germline V gene sequence: CDR1 SGHRS, CDR2 YFSETQ. The CDR3 nucleotides read TGCGCCAGCAGCTCGACCGCGGGACTAGCGGGAAATTGGCGCGAGCAGTTCTTC. It codes for CASSSTAGLAGNWREQFF.

V gene TRBV28 combines with J gene TRBJ2-5; D is unresolved. CDR3 length equals 15 residues. The germline CDR1 and CDR2 sequences are MDHEN and SYDVKM. With 3 bases removed from V and 3 bases from J, the gap between germline ends came to 14 bases. The CDR3 DNA follows: TGTGCCAGCAGTTTCCCCACGGGCCTGAAAGAGACCCAGTACTTC. Translated, it gives CASSFPTGLKETQYF.

This clonotype was seen a few times. The V call is TRBV12-3 or TRBV12-4, the J call TRBJ1-2, with TRBD1 matching 9 bases. V was clipped by 7 bases and J by 5 bases; unmatched bases: 5. The CDR3 runs 13 residues. The CDR3 loop reads CASTADRGYGYTF. For the CDR3, the DNA is TGTGCCAGCACCGCGGACAGGGGTTATGGCTACACCTTC.

The chain couples TRBV18 to TRBJ2-1; D remains unclear. V lost 5 bases and J 4 bases, leaving 9 bases between the germline ends. Looked up from germline, CDR1 is KGHSH and CDR2 is LQKENI. The CDR3 contains 13 residues. The CDR3 DNA reads as TGTGCCAGCTCAGTGCTACAGTACAATGAGCAGTTCTTC. Translating it yields CASSVLQYNEQFF.

The genes are TRBV3-1 and TRBJ1-2; a possible D gene is TRBD1 (6 bases). Trimming took 0 bases from V and 6 from J, leaving 14 bases between them. The CDR3 totals 15 residues. Germline V gives CDR1 LGHDT, CDR2 YNNKEL (reference sequence). This CDR3 reads CASSQERMGADGYTF. In nucleotides, the CDR3 is TGTGCCAGCAGCCAAGAGCGCATGGGGGCCGATGGCTACACCTTC. Based on the CDR3 plus reference TRBV3-1 and TRBJ1-2, the full variable domain is DTAVSQTPKYLVTQMGNDKSIKCEQNLGHDTMYWYKQDSKKFLKIMFSYNNKELIINETVPNRFSPKSPDKAHLNLHINSLELGDSAVYFCASSQERMGADGYTFGSGTRLTVV.

The chain employs TRBV7-9 and TRBJ2-5; D not resolved. The germline CDR1 and CDR2 sequences are SEHNR and FQNEAQ (reference sequence). V was shortened by 3 bases and J by 5 bases, with 10 bases between the two germline ends. The CDR3 is 13 residues long. CDR3 sequence reads: CASSFVLGETQYF. The CDR3 coding sequence is TGTGCCAGCAGCTTTGTGTTGGGGGAGACCCAGTACTTC.

This clonotype was detected only a few times. This sequence joins TRBV12-3 or TRBV12-4 and TRBJ2-5, with 9 bases that match TRBD2. The CDR3 has 15 amino acids. V was pared by 2 bases and J by 5 bases, with 6 bases of the junction left unmatched. The CDR3 coding sequence is TGTGCCAGCAGTTTACAAGCGGGAGGTGTCGAGACCCAGTACTTC. Translated: CASSLQAGGVETQYF.

This clonotype was recorded a few times. The rearrangement joins TRBV10-3 to TRBJ2-3, with 15 bases identical to TRBD2. This CDR3 contains 17 residues. J lost 5 bases, V lost 0 bases, and 3 bases had no gene match. Germline V gene data show CDR1 as ENHRY and CDR2 as SYGVKD. CDR3 amino acids: CAISESGLAGGKDTQYF. CDR3 sequence (DNA): TGTGCCATCAGTGAGTCGGGACTAGCGGGAGGAAAAGATACGCAGTATTTT.

The chain has TRBV6-5 and TRBJ2-1; 7 bases match TRBD1. This CDR3 contains 14 residues. Germline V gene sequence: CDR1 MNHEY, CDR2 SVGAGI. V trimming: 6 bases; J trimming: 2 bases; junction bases outside the gene matches: 4. In DNA, the CDR3 is TGTGCCAGCAGCACCGGGACAGCCTACAATGAGCAGTTCTTC. Residues: CASSTGTAYNEQFF.

This clonotype came up once. V and J are TRBV6-5 and TRBJ1-6, with D hard to call. Between the trimmed V and J ends, which lost 0 bases and 9 bases, there was a span of 12 bases. The CDR3 extends over 15 amino acids. Germline CDR1 and CDR2: MNHEY and SVGAGI. CDR3 amino acids: CASSYSLVLGSPLHF. CDR3 in DNA: TGTGCCAGCAGTTACTCGTTAGTCCTGGGTTCACCCCTCCACTTT.

This chain joins TRBV20-1 and TRBJ2-3; 11 positions agree with TRBD1. V shed 0 bases, J shed 14 bases, and the junction held 19 bases outside the gene matches. Germline assignment: CDR1 DFQATT and CDR2 SNEGSKA (reference sequence). The length of the CDR3 is 17 residues. The CDR3 region is CSARDPPPGQGDRYAYF. CDR3 bases: TGCAGTGCTAGAGACCCGCCCCCGGGACAGGGGGACAGATACGCGTATTTT.

This clonotype was counted a few times. The chain uses TRBV29-1 and TRBJ2-7; D is uncertain. The CDR3 contains 11 residues. Germline lookup yields CDR1 SQVTM and CDR2 ANQGSEA. V was clipped by 6 bases and J by 4 bases, with 10 bases between them. The CDR3 spells CSVVSLYEQYF. CDR3 DNA: TGCAGCGTCGTTTCTTTGTACGAGCAGTACTTC.

This clonotype was counted only a few times. Here the CDR3 DNA reads TGTGCCAGCAGGGGGACAGGGATTTACTCACCCCTCCACTTT. Its translation is CASRGTGIYSPLHF. This sequence joins TRBV6-1 and TRBJ1-6; 9 bases are shared with TRBD1. Looked up from germline, CDR1 is MNHNS and CDR2 is SASEGT. CDR3 length: 14 residues. V gave up 6 bases and J gave up 10 bases; unmatched junction bases: 7.